This is a list of T cell receptor beta chains from one sample in a study of blood T cell repertoires in COVID-19. Produced via immunoSEQ multiplex PCR; TCRdb's table is partial and in-frame only. Of 35,000 to 50,000 clones listed, roughly nine tenths are singletons. The sample consisted of peripheral blood. The receptors come from a man in his 70s with active COVID-19. CDR3s include the opening cysteine and the closing phenylalanine or tryptophan. The order of the fields is D gene, J gene, clone size, V gene, CDR3 DNA, CDR3 protein. A D gene is named only where the DNA matches it firmly. The size field is filled for only some rows; it gives once, few, many or a size class.

>.|TRBJ1-1|.|TRBV19
TGTGCCAGTAGTATAGATCTATTTGAGGACACTGAAGCTTTCTTT
CASSIDLFEDTEAFF
>.|TRBJ2-7|.|TRBV7-9
TGTGCCAGCAGCAGCTTTGCGGGGGCAGGAGAGCAGTACTTC
CASSSFAGAGEQYF
>.|TRBJ2-7|.|TRBV7-2
TGTGCCAGCAGCCCAGACGGGGGGCAAACCTACGAGCAGTACTTC
CASSPDGGQTYEQYF
>.|TRBJ1-5|.|TRBV19
TGTGCCAGTAAAACAGGCAATCAGCCCCAGCATTTT
CASKTGNQPQHF
>.|TRBJ2-6|.|TRBV5-8
TGTGCCAGCAGCTTGCGGGGCTCTGGGGCCAACGTCCTGACTTTC
CASSLRGSGANVLTF
>TRBD1|TRBJ1-5|.|TRBV28
TGTGCCAGCAGTTTTGGGGACAGGTCGCAGCCCCAGCATTTT
CASSFGDRSQPQHF
>.|TRBJ2-3|.|TRBV5-5
TGTGCCAGCAGCTGGACACTTAGCACAGATACGCAGTATTTT
CASSWTLSTDTQYF
>.|TRBJ2-3|.|TRBV11-2
TGTGCCAGCAGCCCGGGCCGGGATCACACAGATACGCAGTATTTT
CASSPGRDHTDTQYF
>TRBD1|TRBJ2-1|.|TRBV6-5
TGTGCCAGCAGTCGTCGGACAGGGGAGCAGTTCTTC
CASSRRTGEQFF
>.|TRBJ1-1|once|TRBV3-1/TRBV3-2
TGTGCCAGCAGCCAAGATGGAGCTGGCACTGAAGCTTTCTTT
CASSQDGAGTEAFF
>TRBD2|TRBJ2-7|few|TRBV6-2/TRBV6-3
TGTGCCAGCAGTTACCCACCCGCTAGCGGGGTAAACGAGCAGTACTTC
CASSYPPASGVNEQYF
>TRBD1|TRBJ1-3|.|TRBV7-2
TGTGCCAGCAGCTTATTAGGGGGGACAGGGGGAAACACCATATATTTT
CASSLLGGTGGNTIYF
>.|TRBJ2-3|.|TRBV15
TGTGCCACCAGCAGAGCAGCGGAGTCCACAGATACGCAGTATTTT
CATSRAAESTDTQYF
>TRBD2|TRBJ2-1|.|TRBV24-1
TGTGCCACCAGTGATCCTACTAGCGGGGGGCCCTTAAGCTCCTACAATGAGCAGTTCTTC
CATSDPTSGGPLSSYNEQFF
>.|TRBJ1-6|.|TRBV5-1
TGCGCCAGCAGCTTGGGTCCCCGGGGGGATAATTCACCCCTCCACTTT
CASSLGPRGDNSPLHF
>.|TRBJ1-5|.|TRBV19
TGTGCCAGTAGTATGGGGACATGGAACGATCAGCCCCAGCATTTT
CASSMGTWNDQPQHF
>TRBD1|TRBJ1-5|.|TRBV7-2
TGTGCCAGCAGCATTACAGGGGGCGAGGAGCAGCATTTT
CASSITGGEEQHF
>TRBD1|TRBJ2-7|.|TRBV5-1
TGCGCCAGCAGCTCCCTCGGGACAGGGGGCTACGAGCAGTACTTC
CASSSLGTGGYEQYF
>.|TRBJ1-1|.|TRBV5-1
TGCGCCAGCAGCTTGTATCGGGGGGCGACGGACACTGAAGCTTTCTTT
CASSLYRGATDTEAFF
>TRBD1|TRBJ2-7|.|TRBV9
TGTGCCAGCAGCGGCGGGGGGACAGGGGGCCTCTACGAGCAGTACTTC
CASSGGGTGGLYEQYF
>.|TRBJ2-7|.|TRBV28
TGTGCCAGCAGTGGAAATGACAGAGCTTACGAGCAGTACTTC
CASSGNDRAYEQYF
>.|TRBJ2-3|.|TRBV2
TGTGCCAGCAGGCAGATCACAGATACGCAGTATTTT
CASRQITDTQYF
>TRBD1|TRBJ2-5|.|TRBV5-8
TGTGCCAGCAGCAGGGGACAGGGGCAAGAGACCCAGTACTTC
CASSRGQGQETQYF
>TRBD1|TRBJ2-7|.|TRBV6-2/TRBV6-3
TGTGCCAGCAGTGACAGGGGCACGGGCTACGAGCAGTACTTC
CASSDRGTGYEQYF